Detailed here is one T cell receptor (beta chain). Germline V gene data show CDR1 as KGHSH and CDR2 as LQKENI. CDR3 size: 15 residues. V shed 6 bases and J shed 2 bases, with 16 bases lying between them. The sample originates from a study of blood T cell repertoires in COVID-19. Membership in each cohort depended on participant-reported clinical history. In the study's own analysis: Scientists estimated how many nucleated cells there were by amplifying reference gene primers. Clones were sequenced by immunoSEQ multiplex PCR, and TCRdb holds only the in-frame ones, with some missing. That table is the source of V, J and clone size, and D and trimming were worked out from the DNA. The sample includes approximately 230,000 clones, just over 85% of them seen just once.

The sample was PBMCs or T cells enriched from blood (not recorded which). The clonotype comes from a man aged 35-49 years who had recovered from COVID-19. The chain is built from TRBV18 and TRBJ1-1, with D perhaps TRBD1 (6 bases). The CDR3 bases are TGTGCCAGCTCGCGCTGGGGACACTCTAACACTGAAGCTTTCTTT. This sequence encodes CASSRWGHSNTEAFF.